These 6 T cell receptor beta chains share one sample of origin, sequenced in a study of T cells in Graves' hyperthyroidism and ophthalmopathy. It was RNA transcripts that yielded the amplified TCR beta CDR3 regions. Researchers ran a first-round RT-PCR on the TCR CDR3 using the HTBI primer set. TCRdb reprocessed the multiplex PCR reads via MiXCR and lists one record per CDR3 protein. The sample records approximately 410,000 distinct CDR3 sequences, roughly an eighth being singletons. Specimen: blood. Receptor source: a woman younger than 35 with Graves' hyperthyroidism.

This clonotype occurred a few times. The chain carries TRBV6-1 and TRBJ1-1; D is perhaps TRBD1 (5 bases). The CDR3 length is 13 residues. The V gene's germline CDR1 is MNHNS and CDR2 SASEGT. V lost 3 bases to trimming and J lost 4 bases, with 9 bases between them. The DNA for the CDR3 is TGTGCCAGCAGTGAGTCAGGGTTCACTGAAGCTTTCTTT. As protein: CASSESGFTEAFF.

The chain links TRBV9 to TRBJ2-1; TRBD1 is a possible D gene (6 bases). Germline V gene data show CDR1 as SGDLS and CDR2 as YYNGEE. CDR3 length equals 15 residues. Trimming pared 4 bases from V and 8 bases from J, leaving 19 bases between. The CDR3 sequence: CASSLDGGRGDEQFF. DNA of the CDR3: TGTGCCAGCAGCTTAGATGGGGGCAGGGGCGATGAGCAGTTCTTC.

The chain joins TRBV25-1 to TRBJ2-5; TRBD1 or TRBD2 may be the D gene (7 bases each). Per the germline V gene, CDR1 is MGHDK and CDR2 is SYGVNS. This CDR3 is 15 amino acids long. Trimming removed 1 base from V and 4 bases from J, with 13 bases in between. CDR3 in DNA: TGTGCCAGCAGTGAATCAGGGGGGGCTAGAGAGACCCAGTACTTC. Its protein product is CASSESGGARETQYF.

This chain connects TRBV19 to TRBJ2-3, with a weak D call TRBD2 (5 bases). This CDR3 is built from 14 residues. V was cut by 1 base and J by 2 bases, with 7 bases left in between. Germline-derived CDR1 and CDR2 are LNHDA and SQIVND (reference sequence). DNA for the CDR3: TGTGCCAGTAGTATAGGAGGGTACACAGATACGCAGTATTTT. Translated, it gives CASSIGGYTDTQYF.

This clonotype appeared a few times. The chain recombines TRBV12-3 or TRBV12-4 with TRBJ1-3; D is unclear. V gave up 5 bases and J gave up 0 bases, with 17 bases separating them. This CDR3 has 17 amino acids. CDR3 nucleotide sequence: TGTGCCAGCAGTCTAGAGATACGGGAGTTCTCTGGAAACACCATATATTTT. Encoded protein: CASSLEIREFSGNTIYF.

This clonotype has at least ten counts. The V and J genes are TRBV29-1 and TRBJ2-4, with D uncertain. In germline, CDR1 is SQVTM, CDR2 ANQGSEA. V lost 2 bases and J 3 bases, leaving 23 bases between the germline ends. This CDR3 contains 18 residues. CDR3 region: CSVERGVGEALGKNIQYF. CDR3 coding DNA: TGCAGCGTTGAAAGAGGCGTCGGTGAGGCGTTAGGCAAAAACATTCAGTACTTC. Full variable domain (rest looked up from reference TRBV29-1 and TRBJ2-4): SAVISQKPSRDICQRGTSLTIQCQVDSQVTMMFWYRQQPGQSLTLIATANQGSEATYESGFVIDKFPISRPNLTFSTLTVSNMSPEDSSIYLCSVERGVGEALGKNIQYFGAGTRLSVL.